Here is one T cell receptor beta chain with its context. Using immunoSEQ multiplex PCR, the repertoire was profiled, and TCRdb retains in-frame clones only, with some absent. Among tens of thousands of clones listed, roughly 96% were seen once. The sample comes from a study of blood T cell repertoires in COVID-19. In the study overall: COVID-19 samples from acute and convalescent phases originated in the United States, Italy and Spain. In each case, the material was cDNA or gDNA derived from T cells, B-cell-depleted T cells, or PBMCs.

The CDR3 is 15 residues long. Germline CDR1 and CDR2: SEHNR and FQNEAQ (reference sequence). The ends lost 2 bases at V and 5 bases at J; junction bases unmatched: 7. The specimen sequenced was peripheral blood. This sequence joins TRBV7-9 and TRBJ2-5, with TRBD2 matching over 8 bases. This receptor was taken from a human donor with active COVID-19. The donor label of this sample is uncertain. The CDR3 sequence is CASSLPLAVGETQYF. CDR3 nucleotide sequence: TGTGCCAGCAGCTTACCACTAGCGGTGGGGGAGACCCAGTACTTC. The complete variable domain, with remaining parts taken from reference TRBV7-9 and TRBJ2-5, reads DTGVSQNPRHKITKRGQNVTFRCDPISEHNRLYWYRQTLGQGPEFLTYFQNEAQLEKSRLLSDRFSAERPKGSFSTLEIQRTEQGDSAMYLCASSLPLAVGETQYFGPGTRLLVL.